The sequence of this T cell receptor (beta chain) was determined in a study of T cell responses to AZD1222 COVID-19 vaccine. As for the study in general: Whether given at about 4 or about 12 weeks, second doses were pooled. Regarding the study as a whole: Among those given AZD1222, only six were seropositive at baseline. Compared with day 0, the breadth and depth of the Spike-specific TCR repertoire rose significantly after two doses of AZD1222. Females outnumbered males among donors, who were mostly white British; clonal diversity was possibly underestimated.

Note on this clone: Its target is not known.

The method was immunoSEQ multiplex PCR; TCRdb's version includes in-frame clones alone and lacks a portion of them. The table records roughly 180,000 clones, roughly nine tenths of them present only once. The germline V gene encodes CDR1 SGHRS and CDR2 YFSETQ. The CDR3 consists of 14 residues. The ends were cut back, 0 bases at V and 0 bases at J, with 6 bases in the middle. This sequence joins TRBV5-1 and TRBJ1-1; no firm D call. Sequencing was performed on peripheral blood, taken on day 0 of AZD1222 vaccination. The sequence was obtained from an adult in good health. CDR3 sequence reads: CASSLVGMNTEAFF. The CDR3 DNA is TGCGCCAGCAGCTTGGTAGGGATGAACACTGAAGCTTTCTTT.